This T cell receptor (beta chain) was captured by sequencing in a study of blood T cell repertoires in COVID-19. Across the whole study: The United States, Italy and Spain were the sources of the acute and convalescent COVID-19 samples. PBMCs, B-cell-depleted T cells, or T cells provided the cDNA or gDNA that made up the material.

V dropped 7 bases and J dropped 8 bases, with 14 bases sitting between them. The CDR3 consists of 13 residues. CDR1 is LNHDA, CDR2 SQIVND, per germline (reference sequence). Per the original data handling: Quantification of nucleated cells was approximated via reference gene primer amplification. Sequencing was performed with immunoSEQ multiplex PCR; in TCRdb, only in-frame clones are kept and a portion is missing. V, J and clone size are taken as reported in that table, and D and trimming were inferred from the DNA itself. The sample has about 250,000 clones, 85% to 90% seen once. This chain connects TRBV19 to TRBJ1-4; D is perhaps TRBD1 (6 bases). The TCR originated in a man older than 75 with acute or convalescent COVID-19. The sequenced sample was peripheral blood. The CDR3 sequence is CASIGQPGEKLFF. CDR3 DNA: TGTGCCAGTATTGGACAGCCTGGGGAAAAACTGTTTTTT.